A single T cell receptor (beta chain) is shown here with its context. Its antigen is unidentified. Through Arm-PCR of CDR3 regions and iRepertoire HTBI primers, TCR beta libraries were built. TCRdb passed the multiplex PCR reads through MiXCR, listing each CDR3 protein once. The sample includes under 450,000 distinct CDR3 sequences, less than 25% of them seen just once. These data belong to a study of regulatory T cells in long-lasting Graves disease. Described time point: persistent/refractory GD, antithyroid drugs over 5 years with positive TRAb. Researchers made the TCR library from RNA that was extracted from PBMCs. Findings and limits, study-wide: Persistent cases favored TRBV28, TRBJ1-2 and TRBJ2-5.

Germline CDR1 SGHRS, CDR2 YFSETQ. This CDR3 region has 14 residues. V lost 2 bases and J lost 3, with 12 bases in between. This sequence joins TRBV5-1 and TRBJ2-7; TRBD2 is a possible D gene (5 bases). The clonotype comes from a female donor with Graves disease. The sequenced sample was peripheral blood mononuclear cells (PBMCs), obtained when the disease was refractory, from a patient treated with antithyroid drugs. CDR3 sequence: CASSFFTGNYEQYF. The DNA for the CDR3 is TGCGCCAGCAGCTTTTTTACGGGGAACTACGAGCAGTACTTC.